These 32 T cell receptor beta chains were sequenced from one sample in a study of T cells in Graves' hyperthyroidism and ophthalmopathy. Amplified TCR beta CDR3 regions derived from RNA transcripts. Initially, a first-round RT-PCR of the TCR CDR3 employed the HTBI primer set. A single record per CDR3 protein comes from TCRdb applying MiXCR to the multiplex PCR reads. Of 500,000 to 600,000 distinct CDR3 sequences listed, 16% were seen once; the top ten hold 18%. Specimen: blood. The receptors shown here come from a woman in her late teens or twenties with Graves' hyperthyroidism.

V is TRBV20-1 and J is TRBJ1-5, with 7 bases that match TRBD1. The CDR3 has 14 residues. The V gene's germline CDR1 is DFQATT and CDR2 SNEGSKA (reference sequence). With V trimmed by 6 bases and J by 2 bases, 7 bases remained unmatched. The DNA of the CDR3 is TGCAGTGCCCCAGACAGGGTTGGCAATCAGCCCCAGCATTTT. It is translated as CSAPDRVGNQPQHF.

There are many counts of this clonotype. This chain links TRBV7-2 with TRBJ1-1; 12 bases are shared with TRBD1. This CDR3 region has 15 residues. With V trimmed by 3 bases and J by 6 bases, 5 bases remained unmatched. Looked up from germline, CDR1 is SGHTA and CDR2 is FQGNSA. The CDR3 region has the DNA TGTGCCAGCAGCTTGGGGGACAGGGGGCAGTCTGAAGCTTTCTTT. The encoded protein is CASSLGDRGQSEAFF. Variable domain in full (rest from reference TRBV7-2 and TRBJ1-1): GAGVSQSPSNKVTEKGKDVELRCDPISGHTALYWYRQSLGQGLEFLIYFQGNSAPDKSGLPSDRFSAERTGGSVSTLTIQRTQQEDSAVYLCASSLGDRGQSEAFFGQGTRLTVV.

The table lists this clonotype with many counts. The chain uses TRBV6-1 and TRBJ1-5; D unresolved. The CDR3 sequence is 16 residues long. Deletions cut 7 bases from V and 0 bases from J, with 16 bases between. Germline lookup yields CDR1 MNHNS and CDR2 SASEGT. The CDR3 spells CASIRQQDYSNQPQHF. CDR3 coding DNA: TGTGCCAGCATTAGGCAGCAAGACTATAGCAATCAGCCCCAGCATTTT.

V gene TRBV5-8 combines with J gene TRBJ1-5, with D perhaps TRBD1 (6 bases). This CDR3 has 15 amino acids. CDR1 is SGHTS, CDR2 YDEGEE, per germline. V lost 0 bases to trimming and J lost 4 bases, with 11 bases between them. The CDR3 nucleotides are TGTGCCAGCAGCTTGGCCGGGACAAAAAATCAGCCCCAGCATTTT. Translated: CASSLAGTKNQPQHF.

This chain connects TRBV4-1 to TRBJ1-5, with TRBD1 matching over 8 bases. The CDR3 consists of 15 residues. CDR1 is MGHRA and CDR2 is YSYEKL in the germline V gene. The V and J ends lost 4 bases and 1 base, in that order; junction bases with no gene match: 3. The CDR3 region has the DNA TGCGCCAGCAGCCGGACAGGGATGAGCAATCAGCCCCAGCATTTT. This translates into CASSRTGMSNQPQHF.

This clonotype occurred a few times. The V and J genes are TRBV6-1 and TRBJ2-2; D unclear. The germline V gene encodes CDR1 MNHNS and CDR2 SASEGT. There are 18 residues in the CDR3. Deletions cut 6 bases from V and 1 base from J, with 21 bases between. CDR3 loop: CASRPLPSALRNTGELFF. The DNA of the CDR3 is TGTGCCAGCAGGCCCCTTCCATCGGCCTTACGGAACACCGGGGAGCTGTTTTTT.

With respect to this clonotype: Since a much larger clone is just one base distant, this may be a read error. The CDR3 DNA follows: TGTGTCAGCTCAGTGGACCGAAACCCCTACGAGCAGTACTTC. It specifies CVSSVDRNPYEQYF. The chain joins TRBV18 to TRBJ2-7; D unclear. In germline, CDR1 is KGHSH, CDR2 LQKENI. The CDR3 extends over 14 amino acids.

This clonotype was detected ten times or more. The V gene is TRBV5-1, the J gene TRBJ2-1; either TRBD1 or TRBD2 may fit D (5 bases each). This CDR3 is 15 amino acids long. CDR1 is SGHRS, CDR2 YFSETQ, per germline. Between the trimmed V and J ends, which lost 4 bases and 6 bases, there was a span of 17 bases. The CDR3 DNA reads as TGCGCCAGCAGCCCAACAGGAAGCGGTGGCAATGAGCAGTTCTTC. Its protein product is CASSPTGSGGNEQFF.

The count of this clonotype is one. This may be a read error, as it is one base from a much larger clone. The chain uses TRBV20-1 and TRBJ1-1; no clear D. The CDR3 loop spans 12 amino acids. Germline CDR1 DFQATT, CDR2 SNEGSKA (reference sequence). The CDR3 loop is CSASPYMTEDFF. The CDR3 DNA sequence: TGCAGTGCTAGCCCTTATATGACTGAAGATTTCTTT.

In this sample, this clonotype turned up a few times. The V gene is TRBV4-3, the J gene TRBJ2-5; D is possibly TRBD1 (5 bases). Trimming cost V 0 bases and J 5 bases, with 19 bases left between them. CDR1 is LGHNA, CDR2 YSLEER, per germline. The CDR3 contains 17 residues. CDR3 sequence (DNA): TGCGCCAGCAGCCAAGATCTAACCGGACACCTTGAGGAGACCCAGTACTTC. It specifies CASSQDLTGHLEETQYF.

This clonotype showed up just a few times. The rearrangement uses TRBV18 and TRBJ2-7; TRBD1 is a possible D gene (7 bases). The CDR3 has 14 residues. Germline CDR1 reads KGHSH; CDR2 reads LQKENI. The V end was cut by 4 bases, the J end by 4 bases, with 14 bases between. This chain's CDR3 is CASSHSTGRYEQYF. For the CDR3, the DNA is TGTGCCAGCTCACATTCGACAGGGAGGTACGAGCAGTACTTC.

The sample holds many counts of this clonotype. The chain links TRBV4-3 to TRBJ1-2; 9 positions match TRBD1. Germline V CDR1 and CDR2: LGHNA, YSLEER. Trimming removed 0 bases from V and 1 base from J; junction bases left unmatched: 0. The length of the CDR3 is 15 residues. The CDR3 reads CASSQEGQGNYGYTF. The CDR3 DNA sequence: TGCGCCAGCAGCCAAGAGGGACAGGGTAACTATGGCTACACCTTC.

As regards this clonotype: The junction shows a germline mismatch at one end, possibly a read error. The chain is built from TRBV27 and TRBJ1-4; the match to TRBD1 covers 9 bases. The CDR3 has 16 residues. Germline loops: CDR1 MNHEY, CDR2 SMNVEV (reference sequence). CDR3 nucleotides: TGTGCCAGCAGCTCCCGATACAGGGGGCGTGGTGAAAAACCGTTTTTT. It translates to CASSSRYRGRGEKPFF.

V gene TRBV6-2 or TRBV6-3 combines with J gene TRBJ1-2, with D tentatively TRBD1 (6 bases). This CDR3 region has 18 residues. Germline V gene lookup returns CDR1 MNHEY and CDR2 SVGEGT. The V end was cut by 2 bases, the J end by 2 bases, with 21 bases between. For the CDR3, the DNA is TGTGCCAGCAGTTACACCACTCCGGGGGACAAGGGGAACTATGGCTACACCTTC. It codes for CASSYTTPGDKGNYGYTF.

The chain uses TRBV29-1 and TRBJ2-5; the D call may be TRBD1 or TRBD2 (5 bases each). V lost 1 base and J 5 bases, leaving 14 bases between the germline ends. The CDR3 has 14 residues. CDR1 is SQVTM and CDR2 is ANQGSEA in the germline V gene. The CDR3 reads CSVEGGPDWETQYF. In DNA, the CDR3 is TGCAGCGTTGAAGGGGGCCCGGACTGGGAGACCCAGTACTTC. The full variable domain, its missing parts supplied by reference TRBV29-1 and TRBJ2-5, is SAVISQKPSRDICQRGTSLTIQCQVDSQVTMMFWYRQQPGQSLTLIATANQGSEATYESGFVIDKFPISRPNLTFSTLTVSNMSPEDSSIYLCSVEGGPDWETQYFGPGTRLLVL.

The rearrangement uses TRBV7-9 and TRBJ2-2, with no clear D. The CDR3 sequence is 12 residues long. Trimming stripped 5 bases from V and 7 bases from J, with 8 bases between. The V gene's germline CDR1 is SEHNR and CDR2 FQNEAQ (reference sequence). The CDR3 DNA sequence: TGTGCCAGCAGCCATGGGGTCGGGGAGCTGTTTTTT. Protein product: CASSHGVGELFF.

About this clonotype: It may be a read error: a sequence one base away is much more abundant. The chain couples TRBV11-3 to TRBJ2-2; unclear D gene. CDR1 and CDR2 from the germline V gene are SGHNT and YENEEA. V lost 2 bases and J lost 6, with 10 bases in between. This CDR3 region has 14 residues. CDR3 region: CASSLTDTAGELFF. As DNA, the CDR3 is TGTGCCAGCAGCTTAACAGATACCGCCGGGGAGCTGTTTTTT.

Ten or more counts support this clonotype. The chain carries TRBV28 and TRBJ1-2; D remains unclear. The V end was cut by 3 bases, the J end by 8 bases, with 10 bases between. The CDR3 runs to 12 residues. Germline V lookup: CDR1 MDHEN, CDR2 SYDVKM. CDR3 nucleotides: TGTGCCAGCAGTTTGGGGAGTTTGGGCTACACCTTC. This encodes CASSLGSLGYTF.

In its sample, this clonotype was seen many times. The genes are TRBV28 and TRBJ1-1; D remains unclear. Germline CDR1 MDHEN, CDR2 SYDVKM. Trimming left V 5 bases short and J 0 bases short, with 13 bases between. The CDR3 runs to 15 residues. CDR3 sequence (DNA): TGTGCCAGCAGTCCCCGGCCCAATATGAACACTGAAGCTTTCTTT. It translates to CASSPRPNMNTEAFF. Combining the CDR3 with reference TRBV28 and TRBJ1-1 gives the whole variable domain DVKVTQSSRYLVKRTGEKVFLECVQDMDHENMFWYRQDPGLGLRLIYFSYDVKMKEKGDIPEGYSVSREKKERFSLILESASTNQTSMYLCASSPRPNMNTEAFFGQGTRLTVV.

This clonotype was observed at least ten times. The V and J genes are TRBV13 and TRBJ1-5; D remains ambiguous. The germline V gene encodes CDR1 PRHDT and CDR2 FYEKMQ (reference sequence). The V and J ends lost 0 bases and 6 bases respectively, with 9 bases between them. This CDR3 contains 14 residues. The CDR3 is CASSLGVEVQPQHF. The CDR3 DNA follows: TGTGCCAGCAGCTTAGGGGTGGAAGTTCAGCCCCAGCATTTT.

This clonotype has a count of ten or more. This chain joins TRBV28 and TRBJ2-1, with TRBD2 matching over 9 bases. The CDR3 is 13 amino acids. The germline CDR1 and CDR2 sequences are MDHEN and SYDVKM. V lost 7 bases, J lost 6 bases, and 4 bases stayed unmatched. The CDR3 nucleotides read TGTGCCAGCATTCTGACTAGCGGCAATGAGCAGTTCTTC. This encodes CASILTSGNEQFF.

This clonotype has at least ten counts. The rearrangement joins TRBV20-1 to TRBJ1-1; D is unresolved. V was cut by 4 bases and J by 6 bases, with 9 bases left in between. This CDR3 region has 11 residues. From germline, CDR1 is DFQATT and CDR2 SNEGSKA (reference sequence). The CDR3 DNA reads TGCAGTGCTAAAAGGAATGCTGAAGCTTTCTTT. Translated: CSAKRNAEAFF.

This clonotype was seen repeatedly, ten times or more. V gene TRBV20-1 combines with J gene TRBJ2-3; TRBD2 is a possible D gene (5 bases). The V gene lost 3 bases and the J gene lost 2 bases, with 15 bases spanning the gap. From germline, CDR1 is DFQATT and CDR2 SNEGSKA (reference sequence). The CDR3 length is 15 residues. CDR3 amino acids: CSARVATANTDTQYF. The CDR3 bases are TGCAGTGCTAGGGTAGCGACTGCCAACACAGATACGCAGTATTTT.

This clonotype was detected a few times. V and J are TRBV6-2 or TRBV6-3 and TRBJ2-1; 7 bases map to TRBD2. The trim removed 6 bases at V and 6 bases at J, leaving 5 bases unmatched. Germline CDR1 MNHEY, CDR2 SVGEGT. This CDR3 has 13 residues. CDR3 sequence: CASRLRTSNEQFF. In DNA, the CDR3 is TGTGCCAGCAGACTTCGGACTAGCAATGAGCAGTTCTTC.

The table lists this clonotype with many counts. V gene TRBV5-5 combines with J gene TRBJ2-1, with D perhaps TRBD1 (5 bases). Germline assignment: CDR1 SGHKS and CDR2 YYEKEE (reference sequence). V gave up 0 bases and J gave up 1 base, with 8 bases separating them. The CDR3 is made up of 15 amino acids. CDR3 in amino acids: CASSLEGESYNEQFF. CDR3 bases: TGTGCCAGCAGCTTGGAAGGGGAATCCTACAATGAGCAGTTCTTC.

This clonotype was detected a few times. This rearrangement joins TRBV12-3 or TRBV12-4 to TRBJ2-3; 12 bases are a match to TRBD2. The CDR3 contains 15 residues. Germline trimming cut 7 bases from V and 3 bases from J; bases unmatched to any gene: 5. The CDR3 region has the DNA TGTGCCAGCAAAGAGACTAGCGGGGGAACAGATACGCAGTATTTT. The encoded protein is CASKETSGGTDTQYF.

This clonotype was seen only a few times. Since a much larger clone is just one base distant, this may be a read error. This rearrangement joins TRBV12-3 or TRBV12-4 to TRBJ1-1, with 9 positions matching TRBD1. The J segment lost 5 bases and the V segment lost 10 bases, leaving 5 bases of the junction unmatched. CDR3 size: 12 residues. The CDR3: CANRGQGTEAFF. The CDR3 coding sequence is TGTGCCAACCGGGGACAGGGTACTGAAGCTTTCTTT.

In this sample, this clonotype turned up many times. The chain couples TRBV20-1 to TRBJ2-5, with TRBD2 identical over 8 bases. Germline V lookup: CDR1 DFQATT, CDR2 SNEGSKA (reference sequence). This CDR3 region has 14 residues. After removal of 4 bases from V and 2 bases from J, the junction contained 6 bases not matched to a gene. DNA of the CDR3: TGCAGTGCTACCGGACTAGCAGCGCAAGAGACCCAGTACTTC. Encoded protein: CSATGLAAQETQYF.

This clonotype has just a few counts. This rearrangement joins TRBV20-1 to TRBJ2-3, with no clear D. Germline CDR1 reads DFQATT; CDR2 reads SNEGSKA (reference sequence). CDR3 length: 14 amino acids. Trimming took off 4 bases at V and 0 bases at J, with 11 bases between the two ends. The CDR3, as DNA: TGCAGTGCTACCAGCGTTGCTAGCACAGATACGCAGTATTTT. Amino acids: CSATSVASTDTQYF.

Of note for this clonotype: This may be a read error, as it is one base from a much larger clone. This sequence joins TRBV27 and TRBJ2-1, with D uncertain. Judging by the DNA end, TRBJ2-7 fits better; the J call may be wrong. CDR1 and CDR2 (germline): MNHEY, SMNVEV (reference sequence). The CDR3 spans 14 residues. This chain's CDR3 is CASSPRAINNEQYF. CDR3 DNA sequence: TGTGCCAGCAGTCCACGGGCCATCAACAATGAGCAGTACTTC.

The chain carries TRBV27 and TRBJ1-2; 9 nucleotides agree with TRBD1. Germline CDR1 MNHEY, CDR2 SMNVEV (reference sequence). V shed 6 bases, J shed 4 bases, and the junction held 15 bases outside the gene matches. CDR3 size: 17 residues. The CDR3 sequence: CASREWGQGPAVYGYTF. CDR3 DNA sequence: TGTGCCAGCAGGGAGTGGGGACAGGGCCCCGCTGTCTATGGCTACACCTTC.

This clonotype was seen many times. The rearrangement uses TRBV28 and TRBJ1-2, with D tentatively TRBD1 (6 bases). This CDR3 region has 13 residues. Germline V gene sequence: CDR1 MDHEN, CDR2 SYDVKM. V was clipped by 4 bases and J by 5 bases, with 11 bases between them. The CDR3 loop reads CASSSWDTYGYTF. For the CDR3, the DNA is TGTGCCAGCAGTTCCTGGGACACTTATGGCTACACCTTC.